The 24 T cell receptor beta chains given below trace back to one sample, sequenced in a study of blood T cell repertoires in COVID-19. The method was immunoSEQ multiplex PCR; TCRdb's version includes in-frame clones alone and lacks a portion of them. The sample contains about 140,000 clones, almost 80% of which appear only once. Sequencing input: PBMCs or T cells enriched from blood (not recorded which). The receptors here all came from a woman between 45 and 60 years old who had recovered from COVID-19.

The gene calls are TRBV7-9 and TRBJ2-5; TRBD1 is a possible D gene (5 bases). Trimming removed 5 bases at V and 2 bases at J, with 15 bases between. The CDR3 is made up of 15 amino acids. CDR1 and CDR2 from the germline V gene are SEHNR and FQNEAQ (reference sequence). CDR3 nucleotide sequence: TGTGCCAGCAGCCCTGTGCAGGGTGGGCAAGAGACCCAGTACTTC. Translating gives CASSPVQGGQETQYF.

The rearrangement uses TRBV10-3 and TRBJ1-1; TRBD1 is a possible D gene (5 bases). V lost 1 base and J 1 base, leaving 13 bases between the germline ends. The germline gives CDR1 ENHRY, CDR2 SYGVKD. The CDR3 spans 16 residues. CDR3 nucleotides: TGTGCCATCAGTGAGTGGCAGGGCTCCGCGAACACTGAAGCTTTCTTT. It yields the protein CAISEWQGSANTEAFF.

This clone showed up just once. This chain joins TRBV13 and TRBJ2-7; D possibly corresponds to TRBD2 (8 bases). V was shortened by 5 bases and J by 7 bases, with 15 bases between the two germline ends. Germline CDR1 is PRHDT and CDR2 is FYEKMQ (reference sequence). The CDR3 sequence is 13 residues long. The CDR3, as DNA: TGTGCCAGCAGCCCCGGGAGGGGGCGAGAGCAGTACTTC. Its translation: CASSPGRGREQYF.

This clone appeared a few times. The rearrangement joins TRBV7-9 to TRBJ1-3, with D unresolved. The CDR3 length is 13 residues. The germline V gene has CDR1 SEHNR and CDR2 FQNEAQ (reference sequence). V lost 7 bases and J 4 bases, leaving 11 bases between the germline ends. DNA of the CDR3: TGTGCCAGCACCCTCAGTGGCGGAAACACCATATATTTT. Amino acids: CASTLSGGNTIYF.

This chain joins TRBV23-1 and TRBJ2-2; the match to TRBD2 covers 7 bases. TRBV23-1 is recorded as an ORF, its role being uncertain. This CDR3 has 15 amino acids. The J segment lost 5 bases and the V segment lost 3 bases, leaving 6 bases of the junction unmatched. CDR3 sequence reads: CASSHPRGGTGELFF. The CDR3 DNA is TGCGCCAGCAGTCATCCCCGCGGGGGAACCGGGGAGCTGTTTTTT.

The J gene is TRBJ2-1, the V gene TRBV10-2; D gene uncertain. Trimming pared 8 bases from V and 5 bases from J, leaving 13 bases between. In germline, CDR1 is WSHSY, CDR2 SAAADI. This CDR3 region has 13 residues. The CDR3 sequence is CASSHNRNNEQFF. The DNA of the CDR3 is TGCGCCAGCTCCCATAACAGAAACAATGAGCAGTTCTTC.

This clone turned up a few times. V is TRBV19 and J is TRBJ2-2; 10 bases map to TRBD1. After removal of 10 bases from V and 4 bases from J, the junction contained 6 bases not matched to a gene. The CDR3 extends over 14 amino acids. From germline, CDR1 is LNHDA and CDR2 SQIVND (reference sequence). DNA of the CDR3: TGTGCCACGTCGACAGGGGGCGGCACCGGGGAGCTGTTTTTT. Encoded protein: CATSTGGGTGELFF.

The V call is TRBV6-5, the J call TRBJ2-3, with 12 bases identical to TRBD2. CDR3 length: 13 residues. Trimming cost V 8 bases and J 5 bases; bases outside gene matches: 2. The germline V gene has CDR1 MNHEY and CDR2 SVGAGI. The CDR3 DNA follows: TGTGCCAGCGGACTAGCGGGGAGAGATACGCAGTATTTT. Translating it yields CASGLAGRDTQYF.

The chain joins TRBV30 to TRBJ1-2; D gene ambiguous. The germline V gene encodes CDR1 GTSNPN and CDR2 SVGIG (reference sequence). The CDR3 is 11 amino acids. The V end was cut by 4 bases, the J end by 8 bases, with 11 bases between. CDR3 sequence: CAWKGPRGYTF. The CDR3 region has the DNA TGTGCCTGGAAAGGCCCGAGGGGCTACACCTTC.

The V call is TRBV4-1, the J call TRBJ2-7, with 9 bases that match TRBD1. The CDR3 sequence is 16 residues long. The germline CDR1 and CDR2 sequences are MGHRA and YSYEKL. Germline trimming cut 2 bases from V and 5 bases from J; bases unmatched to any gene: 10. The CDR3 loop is CASSQSPGTGSHEQYF. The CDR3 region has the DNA TGCGCCAGCAGCCAAAGCCCAGGGACAGGGTCCCACGAGCAGTACTTC.

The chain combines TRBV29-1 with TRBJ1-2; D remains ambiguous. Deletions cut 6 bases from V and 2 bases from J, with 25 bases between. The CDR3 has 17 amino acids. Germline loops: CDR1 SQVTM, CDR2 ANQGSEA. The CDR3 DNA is TGCAGCGTCTCCGCCGGCAGGCAATCGACCCTCAACTATGGCTACACCTTC. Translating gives CSVSAGRQSTLNYGYTF. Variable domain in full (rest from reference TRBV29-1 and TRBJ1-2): SAVISQKPSRDICQRGTSLTIQCQVDSQVTMMFWYRQQPGQSLTLIATANQGSEATYESGFVIDKFPISRPNLTFSTLTVSNMSPEDSSIYLCSVSAGRQSTLNYGYTFGSGTRLTVV.

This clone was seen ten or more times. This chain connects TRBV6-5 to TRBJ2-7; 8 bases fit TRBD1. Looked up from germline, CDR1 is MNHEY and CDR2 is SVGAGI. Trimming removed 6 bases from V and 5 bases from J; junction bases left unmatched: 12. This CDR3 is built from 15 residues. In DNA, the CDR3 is TGTGCCAGCAGCACCTTAAGACAGGGGTTTGACGAGCAGTACTTC. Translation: CASSTLRQGFDEQYF.

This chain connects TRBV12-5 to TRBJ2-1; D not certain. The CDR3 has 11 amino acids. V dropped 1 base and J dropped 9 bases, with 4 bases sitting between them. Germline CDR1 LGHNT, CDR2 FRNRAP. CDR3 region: CASGLGGEQFF. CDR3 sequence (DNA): TGTGCTAGTGGTTTGGGAGGTGAGCAGTTCTTC. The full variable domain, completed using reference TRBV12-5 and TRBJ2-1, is DARVTQTPRHKVTEMGQEVTMRCQPILGHNTVFWYRQTMMQGLELLAYFRNRAPLDDSGMPKDRFSAEMPDATLATLKIQPSEPRDSAVYFCASGLGGEQFFGPGTRLTVL.

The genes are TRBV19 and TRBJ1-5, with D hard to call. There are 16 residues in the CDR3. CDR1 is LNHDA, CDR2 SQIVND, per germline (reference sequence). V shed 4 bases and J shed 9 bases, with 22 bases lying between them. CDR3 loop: CASSTGRRVGSRPQHF. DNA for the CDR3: TGTGCCAGTAGTACAGGTAGGCGTGTGGGGAGTCGGCCCCAGCATTTT.

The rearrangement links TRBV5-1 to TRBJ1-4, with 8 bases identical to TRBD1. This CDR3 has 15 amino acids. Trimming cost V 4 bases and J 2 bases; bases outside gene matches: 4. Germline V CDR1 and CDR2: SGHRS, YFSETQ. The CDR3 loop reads CASSGQGATNEKLFF. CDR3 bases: TGCGCCAGCAGCGGTCAGGGGGCCACTAATGAAAAACTGTTTTTT.

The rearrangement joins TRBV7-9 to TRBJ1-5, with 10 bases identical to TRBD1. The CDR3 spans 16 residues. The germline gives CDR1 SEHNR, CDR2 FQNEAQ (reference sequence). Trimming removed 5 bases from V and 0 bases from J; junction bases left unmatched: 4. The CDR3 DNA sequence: TGTGCCAGCAGCACCGGACAGGGGGGTAGCAATCAGCCCCAGCATTTT. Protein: CASSTGQGGSNQPQHF.

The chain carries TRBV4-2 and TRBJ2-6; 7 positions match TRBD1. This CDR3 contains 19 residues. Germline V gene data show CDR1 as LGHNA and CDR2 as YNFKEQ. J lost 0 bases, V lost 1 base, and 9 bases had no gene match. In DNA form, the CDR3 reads TGTGCCAGCAGCCAAGGCAAGGGGGCTTCTCTCTCTGGGGCCAACGTCCTGACTTTC. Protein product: CASSQGKGASLSGANVLTF.

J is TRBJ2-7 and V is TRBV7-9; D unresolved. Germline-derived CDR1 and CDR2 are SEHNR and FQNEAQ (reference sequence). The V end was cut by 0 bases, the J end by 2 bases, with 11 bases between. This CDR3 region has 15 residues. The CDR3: CASSLANQVPYEQYF. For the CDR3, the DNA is TGTGCCAGCAGCTTAGCGAACCAGGTCCCCTACGAGCAGTACTTC.

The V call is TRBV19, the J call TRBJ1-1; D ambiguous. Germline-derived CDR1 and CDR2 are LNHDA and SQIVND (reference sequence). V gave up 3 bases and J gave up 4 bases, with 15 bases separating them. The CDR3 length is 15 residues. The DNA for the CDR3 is TGTGCCAGTAGTATTGTCGGGAACCACCGCACTGAAGCTTTCTTT. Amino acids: CASSIVGNHRTEAFF.

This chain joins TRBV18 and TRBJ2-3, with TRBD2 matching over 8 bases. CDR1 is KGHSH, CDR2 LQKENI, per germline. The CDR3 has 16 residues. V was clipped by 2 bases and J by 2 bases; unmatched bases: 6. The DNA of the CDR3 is TGTGCCAGCTCACCAATGGGCGGGAGGTACACAGATACGCAGTATTTT. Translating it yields CASSPMGGRYTDTQYF.

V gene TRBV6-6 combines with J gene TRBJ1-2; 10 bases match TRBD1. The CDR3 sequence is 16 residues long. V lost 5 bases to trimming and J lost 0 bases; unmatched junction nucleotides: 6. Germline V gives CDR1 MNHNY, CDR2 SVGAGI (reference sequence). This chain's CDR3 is CASSRQGALPNYGYTF. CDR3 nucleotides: TGTGCCAGCAGTCGACAGGGGGCGCTCCCTAACTATGGCTACACCTTC.

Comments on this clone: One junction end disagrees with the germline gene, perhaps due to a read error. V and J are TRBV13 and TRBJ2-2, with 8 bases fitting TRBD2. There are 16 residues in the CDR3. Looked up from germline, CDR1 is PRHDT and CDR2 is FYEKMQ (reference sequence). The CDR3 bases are TGCGCCCCCCGCGGCCGGGGGGGGCGAAACACCGGGGAGCTGTTTTTT. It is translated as CAPRGRGGRNTGELFF.

The CDR3 DNA is TGTGCCAGCAGTCGAACGAGGGTTGTTATCGAGACCCAGTACTTC. Residues: CASSRTRVVIETQYF. The gene calls are TRBV27 and TRBJ2-5; the D gene is possibly TRBD2 (5 bases). Germline-derived CDR1 and CDR2 are MNHEY and SMNVEV (reference sequence). V shed 5 bases and J shed 5 bases, with 18 bases lying between them. CDR3 length: 15 amino acids.

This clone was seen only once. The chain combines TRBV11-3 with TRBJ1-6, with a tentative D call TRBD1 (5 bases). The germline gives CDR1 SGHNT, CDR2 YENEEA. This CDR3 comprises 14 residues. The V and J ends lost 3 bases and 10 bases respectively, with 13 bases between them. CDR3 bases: TGTGCCAGCAGCTTGGCTGACAGTGCCTCACCCCTCCACTTT. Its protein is CASSLADSASPLHF.